These 10 T cell receptor beta chains were sequenced from one sample in a study of CD8+CD57+ T cells in acquired aplastic anemia. Genomic DNA provided the template from which TCR beta VDJ and CDR3 profiles were obtained. From the reads, TCRdb called clonotypes with MiXCR, one entry per CDR3 protein. The sample consists of roughly 61,000 distinct CDR3 sequences, roughly 58% of them appearing once. Sequenced material: sorted CD4+, CD8+, or CD8+CD57+ T cells (not recorded which) from PBMCs. The receptor set was obtained from a human donor in good health, serving as a control.

Notes on this clonotype: One end of the junction does not line up with germline, which may come from a read error. The chain is built from TRBV19 and TRBJ2-3; D is ambiguous. Germline CDR1 reads LNHDA; CDR2 reads SQIVND (reference sequence). The CDR3 runs to 15 residues. CDR3 sequence (DNA): TGTGCCGGTAGTATTCAAGAAAGGGTGTCAGATACGCAGTATTTT. This gives the protein CAGSIQERVSDTQYF.

The chain couples TRBV25-1 to TRBJ2-7; the match to TRBD1 covers 8 bases. Germline V gives CDR1 MGHDK, CDR2 SYGVNS. The CDR3 has 14 amino acids. The trim removed 5 bases at V and 3 bases at J, leaving 6 bases unmatched. The CDR3 DNA sequence: TGTGCCAGCAGTAAAGGACAGGGACTCTACGAGCAGTACTTC. Its protein is CASSKGQGLYEQYF.

This chain uses TRBV19 with TRBJ2-7; TRBD2 agrees at 12 bases. The germline V gene has CDR1 LNHDA and CDR2 SQIVND (reference sequence). This CDR3 region has 13 residues. Trimming at V came to 10 bases and at J to 7 bases, leaving 8 bases not matched to a gene. CDR3 bases: TGTGCCACCGGACTAGCGGGATCCGGGGAGCAGTACTTC. As protein: CATGLAGSGEQYF.

This clonotype appeared many times. The genes are TRBV5-1 and TRBJ2-7; tentatively, D is TRBD1 or TRBD2 (6 bases each). The CDR3 length is 14 residues. The germline gives CDR1 SGHRS, CDR2 YFSETQ. The V and J ends lost 0 bases and 4 bases respectively, with 11 bases between them. CDR3 region: CASSLAPGAYEQYF. In nucleotides, the CDR3 is TGCGCCAGCAGCTTGGCCCCGGGGGCTTACGAGCAGTACTTC.

This clonotype was seen many times. Its ends do not fully match the called genes, so a read error is possible. The chain is built from TRBV6-1 and TRBJ1-2; D is perhaps TRBD1 (5 bases). Germline CDR1 and CDR2: MNHNS and SASEGT. The CDR3 has 13 amino acids. For the CDR3, the DNA is TGTGCCAGCAGTGATCGGGGCGCCTATGGCTACATCTTC. Encoded protein: CASSDRGAYGYIF.

Concerning this clonotype itself: A read error may be the cause here, since a much bigger clone is one base away. V is TRBV12-3 or TRBV12-4 and J is TRBJ1-3, with TRBD1 matching over 9 bases. The CDR3 covers 15 residues. The CDR3 coding sequence is TGTGCCGGCAGACCGACAGGGGGCTCTGGAAACACCATATATTTT. Residues: CAGRPTGGSGNTIYF.

In this sample, this clonotype is medium-sized (0.01 to 0.1%). This sequence joins TRBV19 and TRBJ1-1; D is unresolved. Germline CDR1 reads LNHDA; CDR2 reads SQIVND (reference sequence). The CDR3 spans 15 residues. V lost 8 bases and J 3 bases, leaving 19 bases between the germline ends. This CDR3 is CASAYASPPHTEAFF. The CDR3 DNA is TGTGCCAGTGCCTACGCAAGTCCACCTCACACTGAAGCTTTCTTT.

This clonotype was picked up many times. The chain combines TRBV5-1 with TRBJ1-5; D is possibly TRBD1 (5 bases). Germline V gives CDR1 SGHRS, CDR2 YFSETQ. The CDR3 has 14 amino acids. Trimming left V 0 bases short and J 6 bases short, with 10 bases between. CDR3: CASSLEGSSQPQHF. The CDR3 DNA follows: TGCGCCAGCAGCTTGGAGGGGAGTTCTCAGCCCCAGCATTTT.

This chain connects TRBV20-1 to TRBJ2-1; 15 nucleotides match TRBD2. The CDR3 consists of 17 residues. From germline, CDR1 is DFQATT and CDR2 SNEGSKA (reference sequence). This chain's CDR3 is CTGGTSGRPYSYNEQFF. DNA for the CDR3: TGCACCGGAGGGACTAGCGGGAGGCCTTACTCCTACAATGAGCAGTTCTTC.

This chain joins TRBV12-3 or TRBV12-4 and TRBJ1-1; tentative D call: TRBD1 (6 bases). The germline V and J ends were trimmed by 7 bases and 0 bases, with 12 bases remaining between them. The CDR3 runs 14 residues. CDR3 amino acids: CASIVGGMNTEAFF. The CDR3 DNA follows: TGTGCCAGCATCGTAGGGGGGATGAACACTGAAGCTTTCTTT.